The rows below give T cell receptor beta chains drawn from one sample of a study of T cell responses to AZD1222 COVID-19 vaccine. The data were produced by immunoSEQ multiplex PCR, yet TCRdb's version contains in-frame clones alone and is incomplete. The data show 100,000 to 130,000 clones, 87% seen once. Material: peripheral blood, obtained on day 0 of AZD1222 vaccination. The receptor set was obtained from an adult in good health. CDR3s include the opening cysteine and the closing phenylalanine or tryptophan. D genes are given only for firm matches. Some rows have no size entry. The others give once, few or many, or a class for an expanded clone.

TGTGCCTGGAGTTGGCAAGGATACGAGCAGTACTTC CAWSWQGYEQYF - TRBJ2-7 few 12 TRBV30
TGCAGCGTTGGAGGAGGCGGGGGTGTCTCTGGGGCCAACGTCCTGACTTTC CSVGGGGGVSGANVLTF TRBD2 TRBJ2-6 few 17 TRBV29-1
TGTGCCAGCAGTCCCTATGGTGGGATGTACACTGAAGCTTTCTTT CASSPYGGMYTEAFF - TRBJ1-1 - 15 TRBV28
TGTGCCAGTAGTACCCGACAGGGGGAACCCTACGAGCAGTACTTC CASSTRQGEPYEQYF TRBD1 TRBJ2-7 - 15 TRBV19
TGTGCCAGCAGCTTAAAGATTCGACTAGCGGGGGTCACAGATACGCAGTATTTT CASSLKIRLAGVTDTQYF TRBD2 TRBJ2-3 few 18 TRBV7-9
TGTGCCAGCTCAGGGACAGGGACCGCTGAAGCTTTCTTT CASSGTGTAEAFF TRBD1 TRBJ1-1 - 13 TRBV18
TGTGCCAGCAGCGCTCCGGGACAGATTTCTTCGGGCAATCAGCCCCAGCATTTT CASSAPGQISSGNQPQHF - TRBJ1-5 few 18 TRBV21-1
TGTGCCAGCAGCTTGCGCAATGAGCAGTTCTTC CASSLRNEQFF - TRBJ2-1 - 11 TRBV5-5
TGTGCCACCGAGGCACGGGACAGGGATCCCTACGAGCAGTACTTC CATEARDRDPYEQYF TRBD1 TRBJ2-7 - 15 TRBV24-1
TGTGCCAGCGCCCGAGGAGCCGGACCCTTGGCTGAAGCTTTCTTT CASARGAGPLAEAFF - TRBJ1-1 - 15 TRBV5-6
TGCGCCTCCCCTGGAACCATATATTTT CASPGTIYF - TRBJ1-3 - 9 TRBV10-1
TGTGCCAGCAGCCAAAGGGCGTTTGAAGGGAACACTGAAGCTTTCTTT CASSQRAFEGNTEAFF - TRBJ1-1 - 16 TRBV3-1/TRBV3-2
TGCGCCAGCAGCTTGGATGCCTACGAGCAGTACTTC CASSLDAYEQYF - TRBJ2-7 - 12 TRBV5-1
TGTGCCAGTCAGGGGACAGGGTCGCAGGGTGAGCAGTTCTTC CASQGTGSQGEQFF TRBD1 TRBJ2-1 - 14 TRBV19
TGTGCCAGCAGTTACTCGAGTGGTAAGGGTGGCTACACCTTC CASSYSSGKGGYTF - TRBJ1-2 - 14 TRBV6-5
TGTGCCAGCAGCACCAGGGGGAAGTACACCATATATTTT CASSTRGKYTIYF TRBD1 TRBJ1-3 - 13 TRBV13
TGTGCCAGCAGCAAGGGACTAGCGGGCTCCTACGAGCAGTACTTC CASSKGLAGSYEQYF TRBD2 TRBJ2-7 - 15 TRBV7-3
TGTGCCATCAGTGGGCAGTCGACCTACGAGCAGTACTTC CAISGQSTYEQYF - TRBJ2-7 - 13 TRBV10-3
TGTGCCAGCAGCTTGCCCCTAAGAGAACAGTCGTCCTACGAGCAGTACTTC CASSLPLREQSSYEQYF - TRBJ2-7 few 17 TRBV11-3
TGTGCCAGCAGTGAAGGCGGGTTAGGGCCGCCCCAGCCCCAGCATTTT CASSEGGLGPPQPQHF - TRBJ1-5 - 16 TRBV2
TGCGCCAGCAGCGTAACTAGCGGAAGCTCCTACGAGCAGTACTTC CASSVTSGSSYEQYF TRBD2 TRBJ2-7 - 15 TRBV5-1
TGTGCCAGCAGCTTGGGTGGGGGTTATGGCTACACCTTC CASSLGGGYGYTF - TRBJ1-2 - 13 TRBV5-4
TGTGCCAGTAGCCTGATGGGCACTAGCGGGAGCAGGTACAATGAGCAGTTCTTC CASSLMGTSGSRYNEQFF TRBD2 TRBJ2-1 - 18 TRBV19
TGCGCCAGCAGCTCCCGGACAGGGAACACAGATACGCAGTATTTT CASSSRTGNTDTQYF TRBD1 TRBJ2-3 - 15 TRBV5-1
TGTGCCAGCTCACTAAGGGCCCGGACAGGGCTGGCGGGCAATCAGCCCCAGCATTTT CASSLRARTGLAGNQPQHF TRBD1 TRBJ1-5 - 19 TRBV18
TGTGCCAGTAGATCCCGGGCGAGCGGAAACACCATATATTTT CASRSRASGNTIYF - TRBJ1-3 - 14 TRBV19
TGTGCCAGTGAGAGGGGACTAGCCCAAGAGACCCAGTACTTC CASERGLAQETQYF TRBD2 TRBJ2-5 - 14 TRBV11-2
TGTGCCAGCAGTCTAGGGACGGGGAACACTGAAGCTTTCTTT CASSLGTGNTEAFF - TRBJ1-1 - 14 TRBV5-4
TGCGCCAGCAGCCCAAGACAGGGATGGTTCGATGGCTACACCTTC CASSPRQGWFDGYTF TRBD1 TRBJ1-2 - 15 TRBV4-1
TGTGCCAGCAGTGAACGGGGGGTTACAGGGGATGAAAAACTGTTTTTT CASSERGVTGDEKLFF TRBD1 TRBJ1-4 - 16 TRBV6-1
TGTGCCAGCAGCGACCAGCGGGGGGGCGGTACCGGGGAGCTGTTTTTT CASSDQRGGGTGELFF TRBD2 TRBJ2-2 - 16 TRBV9
TGCGCCAGCAGCCAGGGGACTAGCGGGGTCTCCCAAGAGACCCAGTACTTC CASSQGTSGVSQETQYF TRBD2 TRBJ2-5 - 17 TRBV4-3
TGTGCCAGCAGTTACCAAATTACGGCAGGTAAAGCTTTCTTT CASSYQITAGKAFF - TRBJ1-1 - 14 TRBV6-2/TRBV6-3
TGTGCCAGCAGTCCGGGACCAGGGGGTGAAGCTTTCTTT CASSPGPGGEAFF TRBD1 TRBJ1-1 - 13 TRBV12-3/TRBV12-4
TGTGCCAGCGGGGGACCTAATGAAAAACTGTTTTTT CASGGPNEKLFF - TRBJ1-4 - 12 TRBV28
TGCGCCAGCAGCTTGGACGGGGGCTCCTATAATTCACCCCTCCACTTT CASSLDGGSYNSPLHF - TRBJ1-6 - 16 TRBV5-1
TGTGCCAGCAGCTTAGTTCCTAGTAAGGCCTCCGAGCAGTACTTC CASSLVPSKASEQYF - TRBJ2-7 - 15 TRBV13
TGTGCCAGCAGCCTAAGGGGATCACCTTTTGAAGCTTTCTTT CASSLRGSPFEAFF - TRBJ1-1 - 14 TRBV13
TGTGCCAGCAGCATAGCAGCGGGAGGGCGGACGCAGTATTTT CASSIAAGGRTQYF TRBD2 TRBJ2-3 few 14 TRBV7-3
TGTGCCAGCAGCGAGACAGGGTACTATGGCTACACCTTC CASSETGYYGYTF TRBD1 TRBJ1-2 - 13 TRBV7-8
TGTGCCAGTAGTATAGGCAGCAAAAACTCCTACGAGCAGTACTTC CASSIGSKNSYEQYF - TRBJ2-7 - 15 TRBV19